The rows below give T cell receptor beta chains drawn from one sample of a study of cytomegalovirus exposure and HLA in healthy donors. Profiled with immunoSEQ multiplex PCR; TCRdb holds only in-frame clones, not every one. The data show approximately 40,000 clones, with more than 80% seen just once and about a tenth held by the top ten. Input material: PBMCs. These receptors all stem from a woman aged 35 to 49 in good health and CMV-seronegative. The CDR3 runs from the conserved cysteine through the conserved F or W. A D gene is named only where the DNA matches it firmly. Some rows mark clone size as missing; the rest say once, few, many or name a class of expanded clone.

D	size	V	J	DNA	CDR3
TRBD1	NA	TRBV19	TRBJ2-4	TGTGCCAGTAGTCTCCAGGGGGCAGCCAAAAACATTCAGTACTTC	CASSLQGAAKNIQYF
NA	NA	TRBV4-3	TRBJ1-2	TGCGCCAGCAGCCAAGACCCCTCAGGAAACTATGGCTACACCTTC	CASSQDPSGNYGYTF
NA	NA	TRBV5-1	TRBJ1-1	TGCGCCAGCAAGGAGGGACCCATGAACACTGAAGCTTTCTTT	CASKEGPMNTEAFF
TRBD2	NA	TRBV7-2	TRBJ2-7	TGTGCCAGCAGCCCAAGGTCCGGGGGGAGCTCCTACGAGCAGTACTTC	CASSPRSGGSSYEQYF
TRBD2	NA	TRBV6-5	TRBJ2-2	TGTGCCAGCAGTTATTCACTAGCGGCTGGCACCGGGGAGCTGTTTTTT	CASSYSLAAGTGELFF
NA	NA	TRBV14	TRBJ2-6	TGTGCCAGCAGCCAACGGGGGGCGGGCAACGTCCTGACTTTC	CASSQRGAGNVLTF
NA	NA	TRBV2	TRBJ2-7	TGTGCCAGCGGGGGGGGCCCCTCCTACGAGCAGTACTTC	CASGGGPSYEQYF
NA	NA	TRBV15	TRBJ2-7	TGTGCCACCAGCAGAGATCGAGCTCGGAGGGAGCAGTACTTC	CATSRDRARREQYF
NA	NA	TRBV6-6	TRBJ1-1	TGTGCCAGCAGTTACGAGTGGGGCGGGAACACTGAAGCTTTCTTT	CASSYEWGGNTEAFF
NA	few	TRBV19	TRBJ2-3	TGTGCCAGTAGTGCGGGCGGGACTGTCGGAGGAGATACGCAGTATTTT	CASSAGGTVGGDTQYF
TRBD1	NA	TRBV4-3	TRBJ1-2	TGCGCCAGCAGCCAAAACAGGGGGTGGAGAGGTGACTACACCTTC	CASSQNRGWRGDYTF
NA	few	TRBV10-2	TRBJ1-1	TGCGCCAGCAGTGAGTGGACAGAGAACACTGAAGCTTTCTTT	CASSEWTENTEAFF
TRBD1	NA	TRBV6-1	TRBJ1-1	TGTGCCAGCAGTGAAGCGGAAGACAGGGGTTCCGCTTTCTTT	CASSEAEDRGSAFF
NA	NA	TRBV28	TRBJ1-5	TGTGCCAGCAGCCAAACAGTGGGGAGCAGGACCCAGCATTTT	CASSQTVGSRTQHF
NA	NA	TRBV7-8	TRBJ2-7	TGTGCCAGCAGCCCCAGGGTTACCTACGAGCAGTACTTC	CASSPRVTYEQYF
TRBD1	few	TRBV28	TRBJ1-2	TGTGCCAGCAGCCACAGGGGGCTGGGTGGCTACACCTTC	CASSHRGLGGYTF
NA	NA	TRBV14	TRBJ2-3	TGTGCCAGCAGCGCCACACAGGGCCACAACACAGATACGCAGTATTTT	CASSATQGHNTDTQYF
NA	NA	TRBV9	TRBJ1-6	TGTGCCAGCAGCGTAGGTTGGGCAGCAGGCTATAATTCACCCCTCCACTTT	CASSVGWAAGYNSPLHF
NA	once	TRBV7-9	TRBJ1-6	TGTGCCAGCAGCTTAGAGGTTGGGGCCGGTTCGGATTCACCCCTCCACTTT	CASSLEVGAGSDSPLHF
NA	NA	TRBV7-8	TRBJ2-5	TGTGCCAGCTGGGACTCGAGGGCCCAAGAGACCCAGTACTTC	CASWDSRAQETQYF
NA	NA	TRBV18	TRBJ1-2	TGTGCCAGCTCACCTAGCTCAGGGTTGAATGGCTACACCTTC	CASSPSSGLNGYTF
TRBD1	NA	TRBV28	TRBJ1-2	TGTGCCAGCAGAGCAACAGGGGCGGTTTATGGCTACACCTTC	CASRATGAVYGYTF
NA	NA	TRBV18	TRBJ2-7	TGTGCCAGCTCACCACAGGGGGTTGAGACCTACGAGCAGTACTTC	CASSPQGVETYEQYF
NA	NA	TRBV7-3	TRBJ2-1	TGTGCCAGCAGCTACGATGGAGACAATGAGCAGTTCTTC	CASSYDGDNEQFF
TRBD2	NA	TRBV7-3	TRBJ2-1	TGTGCCAGCAGCTTAAGGGGACTAGCGGGGAAGACTGGGTACAATGAGCAGTTCTTC	CASSLRGLAGKTGYNEQFF
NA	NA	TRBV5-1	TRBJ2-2	TGCGCCAGCAGCTTGGGATTCGGGAACACCGGGGAGCTGTTTTTT	CASSLGFGNTGELFF
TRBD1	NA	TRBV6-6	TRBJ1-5	TGTGCCAGCAGTTACACGGGACAGGGGAACAATCAGCCCCAGCATTTT	CASSYTGQGNNQPQHF
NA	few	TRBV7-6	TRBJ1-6	TGTGCCAGCAGCTTAGAAGGGGGTCAATTCCACTTT	CASSLEGGQFHF
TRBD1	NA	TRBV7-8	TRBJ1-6	TGTGCCAGCAGCCCTCCCTGGTTACAGGGGGCTAATTCACCCCTCCACTTT	CASSPPWLQGANSPLHF
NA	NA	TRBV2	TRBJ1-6	TGTGCCAGCAGTGGGCGGGGTCGCAATTCACCCCTCCACTTT	CASSGRGRNSPLHF
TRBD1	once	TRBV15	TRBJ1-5	TGTGCCACCAGTCTTACAGGGGGAGGGCAGCCCCAGCATTTT	CATSLTGGGQPQHF
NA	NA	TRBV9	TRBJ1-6	TGTGCCAGCAGCTCACAACAGGGTGTTGGACCCCTCCACTTT	CASSSQQGVGPLHF
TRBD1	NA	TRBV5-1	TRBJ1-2	TGCGCCAGCAGCTTGGTTAAGGGGGCGGGCGGCTACACCTTC	CASSLVKGAGGYTF
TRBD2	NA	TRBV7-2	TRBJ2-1	TGTGCCAGCAGCTTTATACTAGCGTCCTACAATGAGCAGTTCTTC	CASSFILASYNEQFF
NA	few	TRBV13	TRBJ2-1	TGTGCCAGCAGCTTAGGCCGTCGGAGCTCCCATGAGCAGTTCTTC	CASSLGRRSSHEQFF
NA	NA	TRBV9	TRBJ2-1	TGTGCCAGCACCCGTAGCATGGCATTTGCCAATGAGCAGTTCTTC	CASTRSMAFANEQFF
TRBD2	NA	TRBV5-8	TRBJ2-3	TGTGCCAGCAAAGCGGGGGGCCCGGTTGGGCAGTATTTT	CASKAGGPVGQYF
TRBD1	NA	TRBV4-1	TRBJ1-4	TGCGCCAGCAGCCAAGATGCAGGGGGGAGAACTAATGAAAAACTGTTTTTT	CASSQDAGGRTNEKLFF
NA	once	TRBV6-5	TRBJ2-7	TGTGCCAGCAGTTACTCGACAATGCTCACCTACGAGCAGTACTTC	CASSYSTMLTYEQYF
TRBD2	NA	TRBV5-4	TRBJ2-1	TGTGCCAGCAGCTTCCGACTAGCGGGGGACAATGAGCAGTTCTTC	CASSFRLAGDNEQFF
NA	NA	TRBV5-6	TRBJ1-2	TGTGCCAGCAGCCTAAGACAGTCAGGCTACACCTTC	CASSLRQSGYTF
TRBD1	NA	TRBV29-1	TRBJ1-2	TGCAGCGTTTCGACAGGGGTTGACTATGGCTACACCTTC	CSVSTGVDYGYTF
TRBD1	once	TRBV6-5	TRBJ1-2	TGTGCCAGCAGTTACTCGGTCCGGGACAGTGTCTATGGCTACACCTTC	CASSYSVRDSVYGYTF
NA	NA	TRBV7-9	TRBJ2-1	TGTGCCAGCAGCTGGGCCCGCTACAATGAGCAGTTCTTC	CASSWARYNEQFF
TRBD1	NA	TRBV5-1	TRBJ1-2	TGCGCCAGCAGCAGGGACAGCCAAATTTATGGCTACACCTTC	CASSRDSQIYGYTF
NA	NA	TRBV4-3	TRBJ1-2	TGCGCCAGCAGCCAATGGGAGGCCTATGGCTACACCTTC	CASSQWEAYGYTF
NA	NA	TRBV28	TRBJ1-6	TGTGCCAGCCGGGTCGCATTGAGCTCCTATAATTCACCCCTCCACTTT	CASRVALSSYNSPLHF
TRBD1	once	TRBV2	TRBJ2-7	TGTGCCAGCTCAGGGGGCGCTTCCTACGAGCAGTACTTC	CASSGGASYEQYF